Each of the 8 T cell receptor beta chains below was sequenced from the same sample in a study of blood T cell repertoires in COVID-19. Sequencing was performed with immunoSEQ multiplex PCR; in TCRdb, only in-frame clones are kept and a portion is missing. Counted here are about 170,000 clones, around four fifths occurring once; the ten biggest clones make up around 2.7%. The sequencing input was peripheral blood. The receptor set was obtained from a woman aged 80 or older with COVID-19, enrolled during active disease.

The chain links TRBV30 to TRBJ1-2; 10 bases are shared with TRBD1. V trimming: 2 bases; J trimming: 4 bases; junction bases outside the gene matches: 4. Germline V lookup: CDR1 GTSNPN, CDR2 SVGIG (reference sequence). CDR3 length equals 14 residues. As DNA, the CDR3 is TGTGCCTGGAGTCGGGACAGGGGATCCTATGGCTACACCTTC. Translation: CAWSRDRGSYGYTF.

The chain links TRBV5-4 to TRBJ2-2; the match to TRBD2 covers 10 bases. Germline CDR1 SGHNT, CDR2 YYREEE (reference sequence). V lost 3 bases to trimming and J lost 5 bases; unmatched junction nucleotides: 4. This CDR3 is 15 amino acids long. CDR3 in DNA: TGTGCCAGCAGCTCCGGGACTAGCGTGACCGGGGAGCTGTTTTTT. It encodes CASSSGTSVTGELFF.

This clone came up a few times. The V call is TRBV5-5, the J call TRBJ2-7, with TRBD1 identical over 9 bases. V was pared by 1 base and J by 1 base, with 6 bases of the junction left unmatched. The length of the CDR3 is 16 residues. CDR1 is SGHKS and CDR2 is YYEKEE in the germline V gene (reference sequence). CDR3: CASSLRGGQGSYEQYF. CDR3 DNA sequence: TGTGCCAGCAGCTTGAGGGGGGGACAGGGATCCTACGAGCAGTACTTC.

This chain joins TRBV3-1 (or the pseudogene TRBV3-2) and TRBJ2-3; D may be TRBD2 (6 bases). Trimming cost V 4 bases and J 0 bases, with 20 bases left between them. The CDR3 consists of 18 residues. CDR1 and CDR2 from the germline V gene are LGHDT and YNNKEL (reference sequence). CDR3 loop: CASSRAGPFFYSTDTQYF. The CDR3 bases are TGTGCCAGCAGCCGGGCGGGACCATTTTTTTATAGCACAGATACGCAGTATTTT.

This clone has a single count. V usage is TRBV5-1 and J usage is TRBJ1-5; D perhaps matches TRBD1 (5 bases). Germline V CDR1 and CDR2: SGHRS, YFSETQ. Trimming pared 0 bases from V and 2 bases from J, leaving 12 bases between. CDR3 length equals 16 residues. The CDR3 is CASSLDGTRGNQPQHF. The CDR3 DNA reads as TGCGCCAGCAGCTTGGATGGGACTAGAGGCAATCAGCCCCAGCATTTT.

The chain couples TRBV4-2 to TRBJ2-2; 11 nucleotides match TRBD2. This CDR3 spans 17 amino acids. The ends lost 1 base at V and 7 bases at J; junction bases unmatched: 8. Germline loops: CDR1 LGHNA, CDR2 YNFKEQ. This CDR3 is CASSQGGSGGAVGELFF. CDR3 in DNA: TGTGCCAGCAGCCAAGGAGGTAGCGGGGGGGCCGTCGGGGAGCTGTTTTTT.

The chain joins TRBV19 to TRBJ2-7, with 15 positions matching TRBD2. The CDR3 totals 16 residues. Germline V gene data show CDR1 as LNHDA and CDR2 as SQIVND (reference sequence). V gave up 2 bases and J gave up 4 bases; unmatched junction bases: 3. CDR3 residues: CASSIYGTSGRYEQYF. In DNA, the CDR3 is TGTGCCAGTAGTATATACGGGACTAGCGGGAGGTACGAGCAGTACTTC.

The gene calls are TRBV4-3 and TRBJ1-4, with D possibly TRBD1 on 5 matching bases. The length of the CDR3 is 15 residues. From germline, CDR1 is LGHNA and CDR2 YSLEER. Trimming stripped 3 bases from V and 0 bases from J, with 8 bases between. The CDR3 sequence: CASSQEGTTNEKLFF. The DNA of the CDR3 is TGCGCCAGCAGCCAGGAGGGGACAACTAATGAAAAACTGTTTTTT.